Presented here are 2 T cell receptor beta chains from one specimen sequenced in a study of cytomegalovirus exposure and HLA in healthy donors. Data came from immunoSEQ multiplex PCR; TCRdb stores just in-frame clones and leaves some out. This sample has 100,000 to 150,000 clones, with approximately 95% found just once. Specimen: PBMCs. The receptors were gathered from a man aged 18 to 29 in good health and CMV-seronegative.

The chain recombines TRBV5-1 with TRBJ1-4; D is ambiguous. The CDR3 is 13 amino acids. CDR1 is SGHRS, CDR2 YFSETQ, per germline. The V end was cut by 1 base, the J end by 4 bases, with 5 bases between. The CDR3 region is CASSLIRNEKLFF. The CDR3 DNA reads TGCGCCAGCAGCTTGATCCGTAATGAAAAACTGTTTTTT.

The V call is TRBV11-1, the J call TRBJ2-1; 14 bases match TRBD2. The V gene end was trimmed by 5 bases and the J gene end by 7 bases; junction bases not matched to a gene: 10. CDR1 is SGHAT and CDR2 is FQDESV in the germline V gene (reference sequence). The CDR3 loop spans 17 amino acids. CDR3 in amino acids: CASSLTGTSGSGNEQFF. The CDR3 DNA reads as TGTGCCAGCAGCCTCACGGGGACTAGCGGGAGTGGGAATGAGCAGTTCTTC. Combining the CDR3 with reference TRBV11-1 and TRBJ2-1 gives the whole variable domain EAEVAQSPRYKITEKSQAVAFWCDPISGHATLYWYRQILGQGPELLVQFQDESVVDDSQLPKDRFSAERLKGVDSTLKIQPAELGDSAMYLCASSLTGTSGSGNEQFFGPGTRLTVL.